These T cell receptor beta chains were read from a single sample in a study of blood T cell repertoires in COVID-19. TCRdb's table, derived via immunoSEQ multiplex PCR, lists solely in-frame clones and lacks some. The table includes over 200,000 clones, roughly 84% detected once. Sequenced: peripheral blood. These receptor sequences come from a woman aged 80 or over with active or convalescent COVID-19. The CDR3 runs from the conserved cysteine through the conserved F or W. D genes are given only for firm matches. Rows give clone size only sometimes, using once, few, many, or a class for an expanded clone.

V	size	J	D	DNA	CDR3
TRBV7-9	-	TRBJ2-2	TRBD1	TGTGCCAGCAGCTTCGCGACAGGGGGCAGCTCCGGGGAGCTGTTTTTT	CASSFATGGSSGELFF
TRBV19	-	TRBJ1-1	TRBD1	TGTGCCAGTCGGACACTGCGGACAGGGCCTGGATCGGGGGCTTTCTTT	CASRTLRTGPGSGAFF
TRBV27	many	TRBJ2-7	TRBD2	TGTGCCAGCAGTTTGAGGACTAGCGGGGGGATAAACGAGCAGTACTTC	CASSLRTSGGINEQYF
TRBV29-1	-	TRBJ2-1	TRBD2	TGCAGCGGGCGGGGGTCCAGGAATGAGCAGTTCTTC	CSGRGSRNEQFF
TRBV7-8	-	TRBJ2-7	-	TGTGCCAGCAGCTTAACTTACAGTCGGGGGACCGAGCAGTACTTC	CASSLTYSRGTEQYF
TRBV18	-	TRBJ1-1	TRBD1	TGTGCCAGCTCACCATCGGGACAGGGTCTGAGCACTGAAGCTTTCTTT	CASSPSGQGLSTEAFF
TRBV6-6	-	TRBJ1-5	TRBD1	TGTGCCAGCAGTCCCGGACAGGGATTTGGGCCCCAGCATTTT	CASSPGQGFGPQHF
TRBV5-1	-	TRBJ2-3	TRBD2	TGCGCCAGCAGTGATAAGAGCGGGGGAGCAGATACGCAGTATTTT	CASSDKSGGADTQYF
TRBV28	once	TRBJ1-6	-	TGTGCCAGCAGTTTAACAGGGAGCTATAATTCACCCCTCCACTTT	CASSLTGSYNSPLHF
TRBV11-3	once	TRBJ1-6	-	TGTGCCAGCAGCTTAGAGTTTCTTAATTCACCCCTCCACTTT	CASSLEFLNSPLHF
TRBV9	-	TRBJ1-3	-	TGTGCCAGCAGCGTAGTGCCAGGGGCTGGAAACACCATATATTTT	CASSVVPGAGNTIYF
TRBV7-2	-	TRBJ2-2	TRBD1	TGTGCCAGCAGCTCGAGGGACAGGTGGAACACCGGGGAGCTGTTTTTT	CASSSRDRWNTGELFF
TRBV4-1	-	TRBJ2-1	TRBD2	TGCGCCAGCAGCCAAAGCCCCGAGCGGGGGGGATGGAGGAATGAGCAGTTCTTC	CASSQSPERGGWRNEQFF
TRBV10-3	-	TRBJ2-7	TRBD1	TGTGCCATCAGGGGGGACAGGGGCTATGACGAGCAGTACTTC	CAIRGDRGYDEQYF
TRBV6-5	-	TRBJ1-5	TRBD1	TGTGCCAGCAGGCTAACAGGGGGTCAGCCCCAGCATTTT	CASRLTGGQPQHF
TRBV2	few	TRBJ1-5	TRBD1	TGTGCCAGCAGGACAGGGGCGAGACAGCCCCAGCATTTT	CASRTGARQPQHF
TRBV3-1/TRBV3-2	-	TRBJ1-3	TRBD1	TGTGCCAGCAGCCAATATGGGACAGGGGGCGGAAACACCATATATTTT	CASSQYGTGGGNTIYF
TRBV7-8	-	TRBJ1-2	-	TGTGCCAGCAGCTTAGAGAGGGATAACTATGGCTACACCTTC	CASSLERDNYGYTF
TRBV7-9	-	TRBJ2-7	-	TGTGCCAGCAGGCGTGGGACTTCGGAGCAGTACTTC	CASRRGTSEQYF
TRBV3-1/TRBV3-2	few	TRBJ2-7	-	TGTGCCAGCAGCCTCTGGGCCTCCTACGAGCAGTACTTC	CASSLWASYEQYF
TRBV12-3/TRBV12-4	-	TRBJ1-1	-	TGTGCCAGCAGTACTCTTATCGGGGCTTTCTTT	CASSTLIGAFF
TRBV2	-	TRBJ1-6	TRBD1	TGTGCCAGCAGACTTAGGGACAGGACAAATTCACCCCTCCACTTT	CASRLRDRTNSPLHF
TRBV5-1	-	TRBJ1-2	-	TGCGCCAGCAGCTTGGACAGGACTAACTATGGCTACACCTTC	CASSLDRTNYGYTF
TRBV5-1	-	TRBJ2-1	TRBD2	TGCGCCAGCAGCTTGGCCTTGGCTAGCGGGGAGACGAGGGAGCAGTTCTTC	CASSLALASGETREQFF
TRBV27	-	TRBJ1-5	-	TGTGCCAGCAGTTTCGGAGGGAATCAGCCCCAGCATTTT	CASSFGGNQPQHF
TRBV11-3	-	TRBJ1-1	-	TGTGCCAGCAGCTTAGGGGCAGGGAGGGTTGCTTTCTTT	CASSLGAGRVAFF
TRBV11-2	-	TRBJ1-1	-	TGTGCCAGCAGCTCCCGACAGACCACTGAAGCTTTCTTT	CASSSRQTTEAFF
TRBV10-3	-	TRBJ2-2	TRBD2	TGTGCCACCGCGACTAGCGGGGCGAGTGGGGAGCTGTTTTTT	CATATSGASGELFF
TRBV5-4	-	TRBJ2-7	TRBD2	TGTGCCAGCATAAGCGGGAGGGGCGAGCAGTACTTC	CASISGRGEQYF
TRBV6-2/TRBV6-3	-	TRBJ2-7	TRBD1	TGTGCCAGCAGTTACGGAAGGACAGGGGCCTACGAGCAGTACTTC	CASSYGRTGAYEQYF
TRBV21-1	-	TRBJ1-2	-	TGTGCCAGCAGCTCAAAGGGACAGGGGAGTGACTATGGCTACACCTTC	CASSSKGQGSDYGYTF
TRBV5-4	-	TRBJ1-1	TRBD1	TGTGCCAGCAGCTGGGACAGAACTGAAGCTTTCTTT	CASSWDRTEAFF
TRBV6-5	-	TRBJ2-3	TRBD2	TGTGCCAGCAGTTATCGAGGAGCGGGAGTCCCAGATACGCAGTATTTT	CASSYRGAGVPDTQYF
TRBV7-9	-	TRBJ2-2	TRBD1	TGTGCCAGCAGCGGGACAGGACAGGGATATCACACCGGGGAGCTGTTTTTT	CASSGTGQGYHTGELFF
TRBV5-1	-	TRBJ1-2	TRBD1	TGCGCCAGCAGCCCTGACAGGGCTTCTGGCTACACCTTC	CASSPDRASGYTF
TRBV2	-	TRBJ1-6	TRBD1	TGTGCCAGCAGAACTACAGGGACAGATTCACCCCTCCACTTT	CASRTTGTDSPLHF
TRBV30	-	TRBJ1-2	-	TGTGCCTGGGGGACCCAGGGCGGCTATGGCTACACCTTC	CAWGTQGGYGYTF
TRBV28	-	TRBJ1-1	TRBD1	TGTACACATAGTCGCACACAGGGGGGAACTGAAGCTTTCTTT	CTHSRTQGGTEAFF
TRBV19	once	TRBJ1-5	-	TGTGCCAGTAGTATAGATCCGCCCGGCAGGGACAATCAGCCCCAGCATTTT	CASSIDPPGRDNQPQHF
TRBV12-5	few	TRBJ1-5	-	TGTGCTAGTGGACCCGACAGGTTAAATCAGCCCCAGCATTTT	CASGPDRLNQPQHF
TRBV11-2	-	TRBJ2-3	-	TGTGCCAGCAGCCCCGATAGCGGCGGTGATACGCAGTATTTT	CASSPDSGGDTQYF
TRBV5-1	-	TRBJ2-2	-	TGCGCCAGCAGCTTGGAAGGAGGTACGAACACCGGGGAGCTGTTTTTT	CASSLEGGTNTGELFF
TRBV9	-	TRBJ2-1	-	TGTGCCAGCAGCGTAGGAGGTGATGAGCAGTTCTTC	CASSVGGDEQFF
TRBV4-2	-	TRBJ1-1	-	TGTGCCAGCAGAACCTCCGGAGGGACTGAAGCTTTCTTT	CASRTSGGTEAFF
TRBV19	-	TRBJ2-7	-	TGTGCCAGTAGTATAGCACAGGGATACGAGCAGTACTTC	CASSIAQGYEQYF